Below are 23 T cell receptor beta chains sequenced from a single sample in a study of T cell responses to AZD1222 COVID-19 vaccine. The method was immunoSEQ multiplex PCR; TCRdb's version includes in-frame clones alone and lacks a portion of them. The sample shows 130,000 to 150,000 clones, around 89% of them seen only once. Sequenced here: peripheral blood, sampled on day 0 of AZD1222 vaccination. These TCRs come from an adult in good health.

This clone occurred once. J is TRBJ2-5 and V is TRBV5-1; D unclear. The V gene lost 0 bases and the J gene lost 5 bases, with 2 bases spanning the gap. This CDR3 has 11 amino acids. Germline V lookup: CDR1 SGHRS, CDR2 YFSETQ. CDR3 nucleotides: TGCGCCAGCAGCTTGGCTGAGACCCAGTACTTC. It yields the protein CASSLAETQYF.

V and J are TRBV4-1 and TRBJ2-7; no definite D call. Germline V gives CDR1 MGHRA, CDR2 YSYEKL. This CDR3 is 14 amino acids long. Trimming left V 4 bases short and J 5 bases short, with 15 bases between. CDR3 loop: CASSLTPNRDEQYF. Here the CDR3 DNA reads TGCGCCAGCAGCCTTACCCCCAATAGGGACGAGCAGTACTTC.

The CDR3 reads CASTTRIQGKNQPQHF. In DNA form, the CDR3 reads TGTGCCAGTACCACCCGAATACAGGGGAAAAATCAGCCCCAGCATTTT. The chain employs TRBV19 and TRBJ1-5, with 7 bases fitting TRBD1. This CDR3 spans 16 amino acids. In germline, CDR1 is LNHDA, CDR2 SQIVND (reference sequence). With 7 bases clipped from V and 4 bases from J, the junction kept 13 bases outside the gene matches.

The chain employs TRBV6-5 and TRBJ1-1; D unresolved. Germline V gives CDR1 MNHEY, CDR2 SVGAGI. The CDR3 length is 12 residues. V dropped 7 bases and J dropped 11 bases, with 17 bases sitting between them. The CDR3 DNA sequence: TGTGCCAGCATGCTCATTAAGGGTTCGGCTTTCTTT. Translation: CASMLIKGSAFF.

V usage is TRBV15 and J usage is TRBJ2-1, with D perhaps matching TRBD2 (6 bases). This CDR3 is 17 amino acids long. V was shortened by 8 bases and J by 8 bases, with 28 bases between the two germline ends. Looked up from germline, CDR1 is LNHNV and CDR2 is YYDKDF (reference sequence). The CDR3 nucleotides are TGTGCCACCTTTCTTGAATGCCGGGAGTTTATTCTCGATGAGCAGTTCTTC. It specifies CATFLECREFILDEQFF.

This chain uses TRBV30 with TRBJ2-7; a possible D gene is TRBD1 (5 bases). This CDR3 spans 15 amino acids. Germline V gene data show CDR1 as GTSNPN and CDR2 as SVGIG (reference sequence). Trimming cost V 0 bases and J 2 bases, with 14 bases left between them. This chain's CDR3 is CAWSVRGAVPYEQYF. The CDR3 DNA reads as TGTGCCTGGAGTGTTCGTGGGGCTGTCCCCTACGAGCAGTACTTC.

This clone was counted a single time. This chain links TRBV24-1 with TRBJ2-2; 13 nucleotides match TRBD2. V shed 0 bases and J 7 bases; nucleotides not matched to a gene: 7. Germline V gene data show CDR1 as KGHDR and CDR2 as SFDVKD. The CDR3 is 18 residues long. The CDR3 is CATSDLRTSGSSGGELFF. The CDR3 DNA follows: TGTGCCACCAGTGATTTGCGGACTAGCGGGAGTTCGGGCGGGGAGCTGTTTTTT.

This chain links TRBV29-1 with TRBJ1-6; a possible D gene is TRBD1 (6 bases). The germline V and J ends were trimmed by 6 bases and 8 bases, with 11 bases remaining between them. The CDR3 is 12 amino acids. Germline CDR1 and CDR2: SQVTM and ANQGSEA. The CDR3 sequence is CSVSEGDSPLHF. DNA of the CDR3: TGCAGCGTGTCGGAGGGGGATTCACCCCTCCACTTT. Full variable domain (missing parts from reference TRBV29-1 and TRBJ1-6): SAVISQKPSRDICQRGTSLTIQCQVDSQVTMMFWYRQQPGQSLTLIATANQGSEATYESGFVIDKFPISRPNLTFSTLTVSNMSPEDSSIYLCSVSEGDSPLHFGNGTRLTVT.

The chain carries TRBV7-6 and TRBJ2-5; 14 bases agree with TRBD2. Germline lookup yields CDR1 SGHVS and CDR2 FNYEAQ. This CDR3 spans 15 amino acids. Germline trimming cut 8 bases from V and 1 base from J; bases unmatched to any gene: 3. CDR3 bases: TGTGCCAGCGGGACTAGCGGGGGATTCCAAGAGACCCAGTACTTC. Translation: CASGTSGGFQETQYF.

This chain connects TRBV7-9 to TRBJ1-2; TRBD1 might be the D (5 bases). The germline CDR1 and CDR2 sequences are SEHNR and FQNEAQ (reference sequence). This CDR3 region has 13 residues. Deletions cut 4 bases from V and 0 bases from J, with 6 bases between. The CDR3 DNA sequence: TGTGCCAGCAGCTCGGACACTAACTATGGCTACACCTTC. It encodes CASSSDTNYGYTF.

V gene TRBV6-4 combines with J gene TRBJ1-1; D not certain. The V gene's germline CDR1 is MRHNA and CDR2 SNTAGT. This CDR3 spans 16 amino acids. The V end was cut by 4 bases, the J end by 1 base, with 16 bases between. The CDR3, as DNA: TGTGCCAGCAGTGCCGTTGGGGTTATGGCGAACACTGAAGCTTTCTTT. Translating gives CASSAVGVMANTEAFF.

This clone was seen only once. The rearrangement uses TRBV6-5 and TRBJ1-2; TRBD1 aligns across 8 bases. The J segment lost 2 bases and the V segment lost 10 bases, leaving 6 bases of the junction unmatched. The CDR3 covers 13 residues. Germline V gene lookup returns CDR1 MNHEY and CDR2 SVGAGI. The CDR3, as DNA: TGTGCCACATACAGGGGGGGCAACTATGGCTACACCTTC. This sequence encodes CATYRGGNYGYTF.

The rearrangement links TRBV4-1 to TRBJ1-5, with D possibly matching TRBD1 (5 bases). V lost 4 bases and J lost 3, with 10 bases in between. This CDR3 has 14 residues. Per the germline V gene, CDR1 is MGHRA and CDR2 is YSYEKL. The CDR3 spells CASSRLGDNQPQHF. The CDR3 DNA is TGCGCCAGCAGCCGTCTAGGGGACAATCAGCCCCAGCATTTT.

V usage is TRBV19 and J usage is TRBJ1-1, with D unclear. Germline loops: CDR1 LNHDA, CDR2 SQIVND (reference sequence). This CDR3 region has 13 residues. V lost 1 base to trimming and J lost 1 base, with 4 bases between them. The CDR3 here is CASSIGGNTEAFF. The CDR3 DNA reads TGTGCCAGTAGTATAGGAGGGAACACTGAAGCTTTCTTT.

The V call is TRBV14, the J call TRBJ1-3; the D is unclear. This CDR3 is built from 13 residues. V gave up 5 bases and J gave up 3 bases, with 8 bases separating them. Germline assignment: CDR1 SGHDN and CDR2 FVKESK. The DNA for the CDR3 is TGTGCCAGCAGCATCATTCTTGGAAACACCATATATTTT. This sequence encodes CASSIILGNTIYF.

The CDR3 DNA sequence: TGTGCCAGCTACGAGGGTTTGAACACTGAAGCTTTCTTT. It is translated as CASYEGLNTEAFF. The chain joins TRBV18 to TRBJ1-1; D is ambiguous. V lost 7 bases and J 0 bases, leaving 9 bases between the germline ends. The V gene's germline CDR1 is KGHSH and CDR2 LQKENI. This CDR3 is 13 amino acids long.

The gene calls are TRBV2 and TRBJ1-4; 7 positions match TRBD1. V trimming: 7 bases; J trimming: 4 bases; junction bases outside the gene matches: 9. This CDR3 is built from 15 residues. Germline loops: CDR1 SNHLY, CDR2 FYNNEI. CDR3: CASTEGAGVNEKLFF. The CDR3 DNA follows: TGTGCCAGCACCGAGGGGGCAGGGGTTAATGAAAAACTGTTTTTT.

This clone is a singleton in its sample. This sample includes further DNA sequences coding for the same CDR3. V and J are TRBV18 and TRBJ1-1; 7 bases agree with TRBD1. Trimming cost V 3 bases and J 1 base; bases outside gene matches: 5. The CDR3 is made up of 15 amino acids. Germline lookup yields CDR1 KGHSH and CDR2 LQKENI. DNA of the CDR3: TGTGCCAGCTCACCTAGACAGGGCGGGAACACTGAAGCTTTCTTT. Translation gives CASSPRQGGNTEAFF.

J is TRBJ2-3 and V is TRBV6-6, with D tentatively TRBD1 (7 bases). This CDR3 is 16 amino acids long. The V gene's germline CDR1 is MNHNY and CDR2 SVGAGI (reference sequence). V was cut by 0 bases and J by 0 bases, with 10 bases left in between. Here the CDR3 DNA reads TGTGCCAGCAGTTACTCGTCAGGGGGGAGCACAGATACGCAGTATTTT. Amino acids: CASSYSSGGSTDTQYF.

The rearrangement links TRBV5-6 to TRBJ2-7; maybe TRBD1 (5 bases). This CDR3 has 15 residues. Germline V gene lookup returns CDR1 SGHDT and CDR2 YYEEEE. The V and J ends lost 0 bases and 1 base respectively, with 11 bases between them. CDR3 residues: CASSLGPGPSYEQYF. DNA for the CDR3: TGTGCCAGCAGCTTGGGTCCAGGGCCTTCCTACGAGCAGTACTTC. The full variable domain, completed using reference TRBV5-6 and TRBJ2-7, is DAGVTQSPTHLIKTRGQQVTLRCSPKSGHDTVSWYQQALGQGPQFIFQYYEEEERQRGNFPDRFSGHQFPNYSSELNVNALLLGDSALYLCASSLGPGPSYEQYFGPGTRLTVT.

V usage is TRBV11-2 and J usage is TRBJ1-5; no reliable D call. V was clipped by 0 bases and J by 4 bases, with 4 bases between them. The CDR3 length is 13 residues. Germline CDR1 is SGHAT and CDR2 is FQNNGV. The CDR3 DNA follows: TGTGCCAGCAGCTTAGATAGGAATCAGCCCCAGCATTTT. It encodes CASSLDRNQPQHF.

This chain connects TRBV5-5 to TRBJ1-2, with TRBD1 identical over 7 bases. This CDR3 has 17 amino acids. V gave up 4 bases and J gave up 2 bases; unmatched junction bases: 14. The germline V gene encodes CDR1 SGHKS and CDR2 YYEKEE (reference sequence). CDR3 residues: CASSLAGTAIFNYGYTF. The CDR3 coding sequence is TGTGCCAGCAGCCTCGCCGGGACAGCGATATTCAACTATGGCTACACCTTC.

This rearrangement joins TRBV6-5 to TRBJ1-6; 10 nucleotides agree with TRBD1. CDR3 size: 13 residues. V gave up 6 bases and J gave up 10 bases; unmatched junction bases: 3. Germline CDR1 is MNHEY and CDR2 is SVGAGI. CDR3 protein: CASRGTGESPLHF. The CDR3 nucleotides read TGTGCCAGCAGGGGGACAGGGGAATCACCCCTCCACTTT.